A selection of T cell receptor beta chains follows, all from one sample in a study of blood T cell repertoires in COVID-19. Profiling relied on immunoSEQ multiplex PCR, and the TCRdb table lists in-frame clones only, not all of them. This table holds approximately 140,000 clones, around 84% found once. Sequencing used peripheral blood. These receptors came from a woman aged 55-70 years with acute or convalescent COVID-19. Each CDR3 is given with its conserved first and last residue. The D gene is left open where the match is weak. Size values are once, few and many counts, or a class for expanded clones, and some rows have none.

j_gene | v_gene | d_gene | abundance | CDR3nt | CDR3aa
TRBJ1-1 | TRBV5-1 | - | - | TGCGCCAGCAGCTTGGGACAGATGGCTGAAGCTTTCTTT | CASSLGQMAEAFF
TRBJ2-1 | TRBV30 | - | - | TGTGCCTGGAGTGTACTGGGTAGGAGCTCCTACAATGAGCAGTTCTTC | CAWSVLGRSSYNEQFF
TRBJ2-1 | TRBV23-1 | - | few | TGCGCCAGCAGCCCGCCTCTAGCGAGGTTTTACAATGAGCAGTTCTTC | CASSPPLARFYNEQFF
TRBJ2-1 | TRBV3-1/TRBV3-2 | TRBD2 | - | TGTGCCAGCAGCCAAGACCCCGCGGGGGGGGGCGGCAATGAGCAGTTCTTC | CASSQDPAGGGGNEQFF
TRBJ2-1 | TRBV10-1 | TRBD2 | once | TGCGCCAGCAGTGGGGCGGGGGGCCTCGATGAGCAGTTCTTC | CASSGAGGLDEQFF
TRBJ1-2 | TRBV24-1 | TRBD1 | - | TGTGCCACCAGTGACCCTTCCCGACAGGGAAACTATGGCTACACCTTC | CATSDPSRQGNYGYTF
TRBJ2-5 | TRBV6-5 | - | - | TGTGCCAGAACGCCGGGATCCCAAGAGACCCAGTACTTC | CARTPGSQETQYF
TRBJ1-5 | TRBV7-9 | TRBD1 | - | TGTGCCAGCAGCGAAGGACAGGCGGATCAGCCCCAGCATTTT | CASSEGQADQPQHF
TRBJ1-1 | TRBV7-8 | - | - | TGTGCCAGCAGACGACGGCATACCCTTGAAGACAGAGACACTGAAGCTTTCTTT | CASRRRHTLEDRDTEAFF
TRBJ2-7 | TRBV28 | - | - | TGTGCCAGCAGTGTCACAGACACCTACGAGCAGTACTTC | CASSVTDTYEQYF
TRBJ2-5 | TRBV10-3 | TRBD1 | - | TGTGCCACCTCAGGGGGACAAGAGACCCAGTACTTC | CATSGGQETQYF